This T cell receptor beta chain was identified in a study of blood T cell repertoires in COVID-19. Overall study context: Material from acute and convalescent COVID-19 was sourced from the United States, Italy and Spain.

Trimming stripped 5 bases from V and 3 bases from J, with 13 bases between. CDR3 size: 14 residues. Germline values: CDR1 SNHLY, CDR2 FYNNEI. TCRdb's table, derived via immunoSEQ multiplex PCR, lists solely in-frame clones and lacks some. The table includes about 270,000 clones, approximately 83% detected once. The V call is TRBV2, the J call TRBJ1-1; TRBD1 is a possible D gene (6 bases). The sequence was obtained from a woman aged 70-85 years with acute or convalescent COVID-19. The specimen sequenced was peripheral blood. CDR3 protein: CASSLQGWDTEAFF. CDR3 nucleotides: TGTGCCAGCAGTTTGCAGGGGTGGGACACTGAAGCTTTCTTT. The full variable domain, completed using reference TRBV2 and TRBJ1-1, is EPEVTQTPSHQVTQMGQEVILRCVPISNHLYFYWYRQILGQKVEFLVSFYNNEISEKSEIFDDQFSVERPDGSNFTLKIRSTKLEDSAMYFCASSLQGWDTEAFFGQGTRLTVV.